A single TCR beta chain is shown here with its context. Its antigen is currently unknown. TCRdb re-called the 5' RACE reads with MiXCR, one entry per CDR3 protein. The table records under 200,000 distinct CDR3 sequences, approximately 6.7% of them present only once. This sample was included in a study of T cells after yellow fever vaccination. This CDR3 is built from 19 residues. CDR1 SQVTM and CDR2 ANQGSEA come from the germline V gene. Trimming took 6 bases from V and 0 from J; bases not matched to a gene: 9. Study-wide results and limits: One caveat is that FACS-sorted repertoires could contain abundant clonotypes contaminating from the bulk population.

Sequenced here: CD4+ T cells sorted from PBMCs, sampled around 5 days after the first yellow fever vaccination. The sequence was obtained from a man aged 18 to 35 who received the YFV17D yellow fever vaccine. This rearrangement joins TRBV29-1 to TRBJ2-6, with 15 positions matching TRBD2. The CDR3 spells CSVSGLAGGLSSGANVLTF. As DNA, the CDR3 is TGCAGCGTGTCGGGACTAGCGGGGGGCTTAAGCTCTGGGGCCAACGTCCTGACTTTC.